This entry is about one T cell receptor beta chain. Its recognized antigen is unknown. No base-level quality is on record; no much larger clone is a single base apart. Including the terminal cysteine and phenylalanine, the CDR3 comprises 14 residues. This entry keeps only the CDR3 DNA: 42 bases, framed from base 1. The junction carries 7 bases between V and J, which are trimmed by 2 bases and 0 bases respectively. CDR1 is given as LGHNA and CDR2 as YNFKEQ, both from the germline V gene. The entry originates in a study of cytotoxic CD8 clonotypes in ibrutinib-treated CLL (TCRdb year 2021). In the study overall: In this cohort, approximately 15 patients were treatment-naive and approximately 10 were relapsed/refractory, while some 18 had unmutated IGHV. Longitudinal samples were obtainable from about 30% of the roughly 90 participants in the trial. Cryopreserved peripheral blood mononuclear cells were obtained before treatment, at response, and at either sustained remission or disease progression. Partial responses were observed in about 24 patients and complete responses in 2; after a median follow-up of 68 months, remission was maintained in 15 or so patients and progression was observed in approximately twelve. On average, each sample yielded 250,000 to 300,000 productive templates and tens of thousands of productive rearrangements. Samples at response were collected after a median of roughly 13 months of treatment, with a range of about 6 to 36 months.

For TCR beta library preparation, about 2.1 micrograms of genomic DNA were extracted from the cryopreserved PBMCs. Longitudinal blood samples from CLL patients on ibrutinib monotherapy were analyzed using high-throughput TCR beta sequencing. The patients took part in an open-label, single-center phase 2 trial of ibrutinib monotherapy. On the study overall, not on this receptor specifically: Public clonotypes were rare and either shrank or stayed stable during treatment, and the rise in clonality at ibrutinib response reflected expansion of private clonotypes. Baseline clonality was found to be higher than that of age-matched healthy donors and was strongly correlated with circulating CD8+ T-cell counts. Sampling times were not matched between patients in sustained remission and patients whose disease was progressing, and lymph node repertoires were not examined. An increase in clonality was observed at ibrutinib response, with clonality remaining stable during sustained remission and falling back toward baseline at progression.

The goal of deep resolution MiSeq sequencing was a depth between 1 in 1 million and 1 in 200,000 T cells, and coverage averaged 10x per clonotype. TCR beta libraries were generated with the immunoSEQ hsTCRB Kit. The authors' analysis ran thus. The data were analyzed with ImmunoSEQ Analyzer and ImmunoSEQ Data Assistant, and V, D and J gene assignments followed IMGT definitions. Clonality, with values ranging from 0 to 1, was calculated as one minus the normalized Shannon entropy of productive rearrangement frequencies. Public clonotype analysis was restricted to overrepresented clonotypes comprising at least 0.05% of each patient's repertoire. Repertoires from some 13 age-matched healthy donors in immuneACCESS were used as clonality controls. This is the immuneACCESS table as TCRdb keeps it, with only in-frame sequences that have V and J called. A part of the clones is gone; compared with another copy, unresolved V genes explain less than half, and the rest is unexplained. V and J calls and clone size are as listed in that table; D and trimming were resolved from the DNA. The sample includes approximately 300,000 clones, with almost 80% observed a single time. The ten largest clones represent roughly 6.3% of the sample.

This TCR came from a human donor with chronic lymphocytic leukemia. The V and J segments used are TRBV4-2 and TRBJ2-5, with the D gene not clear enough to name. This specimen was PBMCs, taken before ibrutinib treatment. The DNA is as follows: TGTGCCAGCAGCCAAAACCTAGACCAAGAGACCCAGTACTTC. Its product reads: CASSQNLDQETQYF.